This T cell receptor beta chain was found in a study of blood T cell repertoires in COVID-19. Seattle patient enrollment occurred during active infection, with longitudinal follow-up thereafter. The table came from immunoSEQ multiplex PCR; TCRdb's copy has only in-frame clones and leaves some out. The sample shows fewer than 600,000 clones, 80% to 90% of them seen only once. V shed 7 bases and J shed 4 bases, with 17 bases lying between them. The CDR3 consists of 14 residues. From germline, CDR1 is SGHNT and CDR2 YENEEA. Sequenced: peripheral blood. The source of this sequence is a young man with COVID-19, enrolled during active disease. The chain joins TRBV11-3 to TRBJ2-7; tentative D call: TRBD2 (6 bases). This CDR3 is CASTPGGDFYEQYF. Here the CDR3 DNA reads TGTGCCAGCACTCCCGGAGGGGACTTTTACGAGCAGTACTTC.